These 9 T cell receptor beta chains were sequenced from one sample in a study of cytomegalovirus exposure and HLA in healthy donors. A multiplex PCR was run with 60 Vbeta primers and 13 Jbeta primers. Only in-frame clones appear in the TCRdb table, and some are missing; sequencing was by immunoSEQ multiplex PCR. The sample contains roughly 130,000 clones, 66% of which appear only once. The sample was PBMCs. Every receptor here comes from a man aged 18 to 29 in good health and CMV-seronegative.

The chain combines TRBV4-2 with TRBJ2-5; 8 positions match TRBD2. J was trimmed by 5 bases and V by 4 bases; bases with no gene match: 12. Germline CDR1 is LGHNA and CDR2 is YNFKEQ. The CDR3 extends over 16 amino acids. CDR3 protein: CASSRTPTGGQETQYF. For the CDR3, the DNA is TGTGCCAGCAGCCGGACCCCGACGGGGGGGCAGGAGACCCAGTACTTC.

CDR3 in DNA: TGTGCCAGCAGTGAAGTAGGGAGCATGAATGAAAAACTGTTTTTT. As protein: CASSEVGSMNEKLFF. This sequence joins TRBV2 and TRBJ1-4; D unclear. Trimming pared 1 base from V and 5 bases from J, leaving 11 bases between. In germline, CDR1 is SNHLY, CDR2 FYNNEI. The CDR3 extends over 15 amino acids.

This sequence joins TRBV7-2 and TRBJ2-7; 8 bases line up with TRBD2. The CDR3 runs to 17 residues. V lost 2 bases to trimming and J lost 1 base; unmatched junction nucleotides: 10. The germline gives CDR1 SGHTA, CDR2 FQGNSA. The CDR3 DNA reads TGTGCCAGCAGCTTAAGGGGGGGTAGCGGGACTTCCTACGAGCAGTACTTC. Amino acids: CASSLRGGSGTSYEQYF.

The sample holds many counts of this clone. The chain employs TRBV27 and TRBJ1-4, with 8 bases fitting TRBD1. The CDR3 is 17 residues long. Trimming took 6 bases from V and 0 from J; bases not matched to a gene: 9. The V gene's germline CDR1 is MNHEY and CDR2 SMNVEV (reference sequence). The CDR3 reads CASSAGGGPSTNEKLFF. In nucleotides, the CDR3 is TGTGCCAGCAGCGCAGGGGGCGGACCCTCAACTAATGAAAAACTGTTTTTT.

This clone came up a few times. The chain carries TRBV4-1 and TRBJ1-3; maybe TRBD1 (6 bases). V gave up 3 bases and J gave up 2 bases, with 11 bases separating them. There are 15 residues in the CDR3. CDR1 and CDR2 (germline): MGHRA, YSYEKL. CDR3 nucleotide sequence: TGCGCCAGCAGCCAGAGTGACAGGCCTGGAAACACCATATATTTT. Protein product: CASSQSDRPGNTIYF.

This sequence joins TRBV27 and TRBJ2-5; weak D call: TRBD2 (6 bases). The germline gives CDR1 MNHEY, CDR2 SMNVEV (reference sequence). Trimming stripped 4 bases from V and 5 bases from J, with 14 bases between. The CDR3 consists of 14 residues. CDR3 amino acids: CASSSWRGGETQYF. The CDR3 nucleotides are TGTGCCAGCAGTTCGTGGCGGGGAGGTGAGACCCAGTACTTC.

V usage is TRBV14 and J usage is TRBJ1-2; 10 bases are shared with TRBD1. The germline V gene has CDR1 SGHDN and CDR2 FVKESK. With 4 bases clipped from V and 2 bases from J, the junction kept 4 bases outside the gene matches. The CDR3 length is 15 residues. CDR3 protein: CASSPSTGGNYGYTF. As DNA, the CDR3 is TGTGCCAGCAGCCCGTCGACAGGGGGCAACTATGGCTACACCTTC.

The chain combines TRBV18 with TRBJ2-3, with 8 positions matching TRBD1. The germline gives CDR1 KGHSH, CDR2 LQKENI. V was clipped by 5 bases and J by 3 bases; unmatched bases: 4. CDR3 length: 14 residues. The CDR3 loop is CASSSGQGTDTQYF. The CDR3 DNA reads TGTGCCAGCTCATCCGGACAGGGAACAGATACGCAGTATTTT.

This clone was counted only a few times. The chain is built from TRBV30 and TRBJ1-2; D gene unclear. The CDR3 contains 12 residues. Germline loops: CDR1 GTSNPN, CDR2 SVGIG (reference sequence). Trimming cost V 4 bases and J 0 bases, with 6 bases left between them. In nucleotides, the CDR3 is TGTGCCTGGACAGTTTCTAACTATGGCTACACCTTC. Residues: CAWTVSNYGYTF.